Sequencing of this T cell receptor (beta chain) was carried out in a study of cytomegalovirus exposure and HLA in healthy donors. Both 60 Vbeta primers and 13 Jbeta primers went into the PCR. The repertoire was sequenced with immunoSEQ multiplex PCR; TCRdb's copy has only in-frame clones and lacks some. The table has 100,000 to 150,000 clones, just under 75% seen once. CDR1 and CDR2 (germline): MDHEN, SYDVKM. The CDR3 extends over 14 amino acids. Trimming took off 2 bases at V and 1 base at J, with 8 bases between the two ends. Sequenced sample: PBMCs. This TCR was recovered from a man in his 60s in good health and CMV-seropositive. The V gene is TRBV28, the J gene TRBJ1-1, with D uncertain. The CDR3 DNA sequence: TGTGCCAGCAGTTTACAACACCGGAACACTGAAGCTTTCTTT. Encoded protein: CASSLQHRNTEAFF.